This TCR beta chain was captured in a study of response to subunit inactivated influenza vaccine. The CDR3 has 14 residues. Between the trimmed V and J ends, which lost 5 bases and 7 bases, there was a span of 17 bases. MiXCR, applied by TCRdb to the RT-PCR reads, yields one record per CDR3 protein. This repertoire shows 500,000 to 600,000 distinct CDR3 sequences, 10% to 12% found once; its top ten account for roughly 9.6%. This same sample was also part of a study on T cells expressing NK-cell markers. That source notes: A 5'RACE template switching approach incorporating UMIs was used to make TCR beta cDNA. The same clonotypes also predominated in the CD3+CD56-NKG2C+ fraction of a handful of donors. It was still unclear whether expanded NKG2C+ T cell clones were HCMV specific.

Sequences were derived from PBMCs from blood, sampled on the day of vaccination. V is TRBV12-3 or TRBV12-4 and J is TRBJ1-1; weak D call: TRBD1 (6 bases). This clonotype originated in a man aged 50-60 years who received an inactivated influenza vaccine. In DNA form, the CDR3 reads TGTGCCAGCAGTCCCGCGGGGGCTAGAGTTGAAGCTTTCTTT. This gives the protein CASSPAGARVEAFF.